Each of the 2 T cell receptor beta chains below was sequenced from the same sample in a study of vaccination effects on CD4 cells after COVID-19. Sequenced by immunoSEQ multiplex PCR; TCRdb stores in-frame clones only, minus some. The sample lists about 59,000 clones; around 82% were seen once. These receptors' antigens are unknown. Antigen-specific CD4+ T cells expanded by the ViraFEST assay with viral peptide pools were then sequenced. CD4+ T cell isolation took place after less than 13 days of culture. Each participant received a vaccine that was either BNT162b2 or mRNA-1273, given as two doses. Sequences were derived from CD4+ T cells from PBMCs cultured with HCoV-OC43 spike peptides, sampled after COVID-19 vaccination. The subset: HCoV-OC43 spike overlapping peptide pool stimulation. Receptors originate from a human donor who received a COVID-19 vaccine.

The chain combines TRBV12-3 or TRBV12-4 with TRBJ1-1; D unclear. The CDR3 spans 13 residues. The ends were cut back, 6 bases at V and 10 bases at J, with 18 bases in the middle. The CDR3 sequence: CASSSLRGLGAFF. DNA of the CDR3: TGTGCCAGCAGCTCCCTACGGGGATTAGGAGCTTTCTTT.

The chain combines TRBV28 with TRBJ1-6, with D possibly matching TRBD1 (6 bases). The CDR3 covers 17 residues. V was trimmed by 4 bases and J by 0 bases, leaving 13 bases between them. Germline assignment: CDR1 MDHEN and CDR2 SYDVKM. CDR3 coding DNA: TGTGCCAGCAGTTCACAGGGCCCGAGCTCCTATAATTCACCCCTCCACTTT. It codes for CASSSQGPSSYNSPLHF. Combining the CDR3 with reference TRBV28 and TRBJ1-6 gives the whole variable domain DVKVTQSSRYLVKRTGEKVFLECVQDMDHENMFWYRQDPGLGLRLIYFSYDVKMKEKGDIPEGYSVSREKKERFSLILESASTNQTSMYLCASSSQGPSSYNSPLHFGNGTRLTVT.